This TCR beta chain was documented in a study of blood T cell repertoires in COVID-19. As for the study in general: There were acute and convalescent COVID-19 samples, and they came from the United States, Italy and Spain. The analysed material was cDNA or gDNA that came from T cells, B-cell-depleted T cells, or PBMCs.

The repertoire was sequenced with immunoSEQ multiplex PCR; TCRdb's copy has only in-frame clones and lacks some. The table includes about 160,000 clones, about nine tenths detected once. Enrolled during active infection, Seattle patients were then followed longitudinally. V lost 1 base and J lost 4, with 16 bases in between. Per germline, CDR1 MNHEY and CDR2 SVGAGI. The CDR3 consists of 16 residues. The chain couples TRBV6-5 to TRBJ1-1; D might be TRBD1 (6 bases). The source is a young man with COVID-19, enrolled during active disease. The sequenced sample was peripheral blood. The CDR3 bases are TGTGCCAGCAGTTACTTTTATATTACAGGGATCACTGAAGCTTTCTTT. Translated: CASSYFYITGITEAFF.